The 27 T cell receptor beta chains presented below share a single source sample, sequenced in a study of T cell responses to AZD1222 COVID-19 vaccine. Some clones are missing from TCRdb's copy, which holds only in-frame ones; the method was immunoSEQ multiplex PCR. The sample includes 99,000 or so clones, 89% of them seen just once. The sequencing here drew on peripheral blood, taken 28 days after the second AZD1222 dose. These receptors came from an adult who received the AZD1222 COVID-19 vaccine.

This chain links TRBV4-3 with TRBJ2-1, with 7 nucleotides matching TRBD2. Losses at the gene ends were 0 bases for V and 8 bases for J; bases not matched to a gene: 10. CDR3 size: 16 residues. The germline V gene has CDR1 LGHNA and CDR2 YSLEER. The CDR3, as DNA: TGCGCCAGCAGCCAAGATCTTTTAAGGGGAGGGGATGAGCAGTTCTTC. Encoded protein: CASSQDLLRGGDEQFF.

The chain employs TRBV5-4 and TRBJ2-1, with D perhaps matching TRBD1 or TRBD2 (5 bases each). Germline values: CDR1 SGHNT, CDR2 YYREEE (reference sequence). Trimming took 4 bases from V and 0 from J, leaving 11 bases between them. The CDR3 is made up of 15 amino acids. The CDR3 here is CASSGTASSYNEQFF. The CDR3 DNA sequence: TGTGCCAGCAGCGGGACCGCGAGCTCCTACAATGAGCAGTTCTTC.

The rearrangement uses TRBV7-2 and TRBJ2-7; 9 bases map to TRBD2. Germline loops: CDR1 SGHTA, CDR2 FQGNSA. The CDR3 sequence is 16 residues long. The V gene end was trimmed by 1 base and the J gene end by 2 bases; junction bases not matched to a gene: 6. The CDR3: CASSLGSGGPTYEQYF. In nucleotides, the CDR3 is TGTGCCAGCAGCTTAGGTAGCGGGGGCCCCACCTACGAGCAGTACTTC.

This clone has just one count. Written as DNA, the CDR3 is TGCGCCAGCAGCCAAGACCGCGGGGGCTCTGGCTACACCTTC. It is translated as CASSQDRGGSGYTF. The chain joins TRBV4-3 to TRBJ1-2; maybe TRBD1 (6 bases). Trimming removed 0 bases at V and 7 bases at J, with 12 bases between. Looked up from germline, CDR1 is LGHNA and CDR2 is YSLEER. There are 14 residues in the CDR3.

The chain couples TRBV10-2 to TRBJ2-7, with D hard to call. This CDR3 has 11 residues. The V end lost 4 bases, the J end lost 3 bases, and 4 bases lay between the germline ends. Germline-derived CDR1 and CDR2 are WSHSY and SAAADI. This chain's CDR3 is CASSAGYEQYF. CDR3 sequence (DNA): TGCGCCAGCAGTGCAGGCTACGAGCAGTACTTC.

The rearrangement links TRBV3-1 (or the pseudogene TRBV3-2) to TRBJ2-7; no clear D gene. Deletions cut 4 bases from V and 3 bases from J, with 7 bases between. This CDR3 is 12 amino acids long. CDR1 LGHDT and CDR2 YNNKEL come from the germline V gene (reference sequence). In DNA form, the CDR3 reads TGTGCCAGCAGCCGACCTGGCTACGAGCAGTACTTC. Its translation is CASSRPGYEQYF.

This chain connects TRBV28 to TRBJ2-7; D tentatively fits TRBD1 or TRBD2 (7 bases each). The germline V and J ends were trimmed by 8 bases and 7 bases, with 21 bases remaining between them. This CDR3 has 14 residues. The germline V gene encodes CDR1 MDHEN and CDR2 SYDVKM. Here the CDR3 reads CASGRGQGVEEQYF. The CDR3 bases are TGTGCCAGCGGGCGGGGGCAGGGGGTAGAAGAGCAGTACTTC.

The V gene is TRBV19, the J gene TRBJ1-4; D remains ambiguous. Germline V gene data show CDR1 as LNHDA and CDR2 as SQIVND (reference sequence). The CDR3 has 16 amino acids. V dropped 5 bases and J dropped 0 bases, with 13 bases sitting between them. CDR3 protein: CASSLSRGPTNEKLFF. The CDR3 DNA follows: TGTGCCAGTAGTCTCTCCCGCGGTCCAACTAATGAAAAACTGTTTTTT.

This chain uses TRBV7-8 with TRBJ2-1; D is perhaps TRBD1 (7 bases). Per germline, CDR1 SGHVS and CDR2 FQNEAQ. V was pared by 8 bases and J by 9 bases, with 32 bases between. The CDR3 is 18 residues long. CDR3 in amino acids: CASASSLAVVVAGGEQFF. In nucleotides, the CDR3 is TGTGCCAGCGCTTCAAGCTTAGCGGTAGTCGTGGCAGGGGGTGAGCAGTTCTTC. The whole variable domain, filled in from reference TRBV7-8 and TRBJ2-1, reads GAGVSQSPRYKVAKRGQDVALRCDPISGHVSLFWYQQALGQGPEFLTYFQNEAQLDKSGLPSDRFFAERPEGSVSTLKIQRTQQEDSAVYLCASASSLAVVVAGGEQFFGPGTRLTVL.

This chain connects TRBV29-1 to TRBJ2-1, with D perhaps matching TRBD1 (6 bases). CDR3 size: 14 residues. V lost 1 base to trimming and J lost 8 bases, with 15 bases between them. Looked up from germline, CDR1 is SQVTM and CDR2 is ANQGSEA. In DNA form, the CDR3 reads TGCAGCGTTGAAGTGACAGGCTACCTCGATGAGCAGTTCTTC. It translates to CSVEVTGYLDEQFF.

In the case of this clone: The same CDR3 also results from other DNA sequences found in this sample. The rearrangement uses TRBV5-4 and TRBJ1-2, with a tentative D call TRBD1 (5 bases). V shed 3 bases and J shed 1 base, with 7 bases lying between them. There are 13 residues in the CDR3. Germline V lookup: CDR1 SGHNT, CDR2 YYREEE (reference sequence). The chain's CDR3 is CASSSRDNYGYTF. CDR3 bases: TGTGCCAGCAGCTCCAGGGATAACTATGGCTACACCTTC.

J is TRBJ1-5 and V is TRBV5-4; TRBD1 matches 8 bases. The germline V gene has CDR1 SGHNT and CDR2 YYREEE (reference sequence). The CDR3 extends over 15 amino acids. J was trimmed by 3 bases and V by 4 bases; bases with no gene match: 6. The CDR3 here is CASSPGTGFNQPQHF. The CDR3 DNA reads TGTGCCAGCAGCCCCGGGACAGGCTTCAATCAGCCCCAGCATTTT.

The CDR3, as DNA: TGTGCCAGCAGTAAACGCCGGGACAGGGGGAGCAATGAGCAGTTCTTC. Translated, it gives CASSKRRDRGSNEQFF. V gene TRBV27 combines with J gene TRBJ2-1; 11 nucleotides agree with TRBD1. The CDR3 consists of 16 residues. Germline values: CDR1 MNHEY, CDR2 SMNVEV (reference sequence). The V segment lost 5 bases and the J segment 6 bases; nucleotides outside the gene matches: 9.

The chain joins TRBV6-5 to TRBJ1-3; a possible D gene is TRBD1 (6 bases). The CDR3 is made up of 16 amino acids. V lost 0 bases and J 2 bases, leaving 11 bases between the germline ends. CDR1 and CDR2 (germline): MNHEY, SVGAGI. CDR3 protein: CASSYSSGTTGNTIYF. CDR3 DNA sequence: TGTGCCAGCAGTTACTCGAGCGGGACAACTGGAAACACCATATATTTT.

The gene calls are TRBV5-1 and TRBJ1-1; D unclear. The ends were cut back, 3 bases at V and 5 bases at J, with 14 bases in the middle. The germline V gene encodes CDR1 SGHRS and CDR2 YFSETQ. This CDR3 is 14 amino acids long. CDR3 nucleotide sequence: TGCGCCAGCAGCTACACCTCCGAACGGACTGAAGCTTTCTTT. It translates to CASSYTSERTEAFF.

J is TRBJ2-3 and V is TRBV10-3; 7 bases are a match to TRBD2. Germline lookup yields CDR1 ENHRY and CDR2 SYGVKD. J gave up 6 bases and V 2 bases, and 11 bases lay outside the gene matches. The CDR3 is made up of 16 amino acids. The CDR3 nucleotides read TGTGCCATCAGTGAGCGGGCAGGGAGGGGACCGGATACGCAGTATTTT. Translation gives CAISERAGRGPDTQYF.

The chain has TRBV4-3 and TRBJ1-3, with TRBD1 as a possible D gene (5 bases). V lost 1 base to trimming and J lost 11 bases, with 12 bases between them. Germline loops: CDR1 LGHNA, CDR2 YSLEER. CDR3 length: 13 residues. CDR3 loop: CASSQVAWGAIYF. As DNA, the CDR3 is TGCGCCAGCAGCCAAGTAGCGTGGGGGGCCATATATTTT.

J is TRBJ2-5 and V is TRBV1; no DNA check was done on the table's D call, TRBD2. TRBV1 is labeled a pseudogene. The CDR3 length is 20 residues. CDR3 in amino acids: CTSSQASLNLAGGPTETQYF. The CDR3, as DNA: TGCACCAGCAGCCAAGCCTCCCTGAATCTAGCGGGAGGCCCCACAGAGACCCAGTACTTC.

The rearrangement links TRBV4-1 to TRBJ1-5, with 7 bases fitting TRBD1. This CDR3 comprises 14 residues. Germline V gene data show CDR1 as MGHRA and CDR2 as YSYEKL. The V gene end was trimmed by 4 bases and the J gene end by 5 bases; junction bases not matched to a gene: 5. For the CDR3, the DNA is TGCGCCAGCAGCCGGACAGGAGTCGATCAGCCCCAGCATTTT. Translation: CASSRTGVDQPQHF.

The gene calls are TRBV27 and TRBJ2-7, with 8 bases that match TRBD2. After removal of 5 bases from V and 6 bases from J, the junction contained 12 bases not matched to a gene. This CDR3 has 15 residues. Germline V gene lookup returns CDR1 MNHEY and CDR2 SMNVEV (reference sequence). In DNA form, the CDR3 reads TGTGCCAGCAGTAGATGGACTAGCCCTCATGTCGAGCAGTACTTC. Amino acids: CASSRWTSPHVEQYF.

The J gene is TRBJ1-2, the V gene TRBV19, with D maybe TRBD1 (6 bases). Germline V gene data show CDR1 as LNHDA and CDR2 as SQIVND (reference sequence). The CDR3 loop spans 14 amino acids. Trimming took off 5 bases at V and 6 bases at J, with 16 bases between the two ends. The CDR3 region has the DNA TGTGCCAGTAGTCTGGCTGGGGGGCCTGATGGCTACACCTTC. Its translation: CASSLAGGPDGYTF.

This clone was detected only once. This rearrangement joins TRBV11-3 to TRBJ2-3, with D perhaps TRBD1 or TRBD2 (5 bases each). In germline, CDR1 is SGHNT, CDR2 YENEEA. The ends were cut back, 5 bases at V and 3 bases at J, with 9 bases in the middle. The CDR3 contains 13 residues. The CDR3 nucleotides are TGTGCCAGCAGCCGGGGACCTACAGATACGCAGTATTTT. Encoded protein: CASSRGPTDTQYF.

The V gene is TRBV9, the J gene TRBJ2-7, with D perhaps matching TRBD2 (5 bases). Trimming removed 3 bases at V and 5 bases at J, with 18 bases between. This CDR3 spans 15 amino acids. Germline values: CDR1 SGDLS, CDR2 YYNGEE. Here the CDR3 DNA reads TGTGCCAGCAGCGGCGGACTGGTCGGGAAAAACGAGCAGTACTTC. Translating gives CASSGGLVGKNEQYF. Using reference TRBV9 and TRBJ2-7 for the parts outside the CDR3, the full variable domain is DSGVTQTPKHLITATGQRVTLRCSPRSGDLSVYWYQQSLDQGLQFLIQYYNGEERAKGNILERFSAQQFPDLHSELNLSSLELGDSALYFCASSGGLVGKNEQYFGPGTRLTVT.

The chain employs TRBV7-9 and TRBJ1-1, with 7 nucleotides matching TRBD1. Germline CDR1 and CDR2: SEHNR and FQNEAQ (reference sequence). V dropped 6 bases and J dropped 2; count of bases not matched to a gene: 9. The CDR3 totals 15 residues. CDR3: CASRLWDRANTEAFF. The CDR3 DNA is TGTGCCAGCAGGCTCTGGGACAGAGCAAACACTGAAGCTTTCTTT.

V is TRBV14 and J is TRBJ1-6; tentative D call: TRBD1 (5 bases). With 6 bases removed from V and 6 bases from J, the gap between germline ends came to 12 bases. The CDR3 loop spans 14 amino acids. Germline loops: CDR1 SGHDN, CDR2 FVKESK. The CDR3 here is CASSYRDLNSPLHF. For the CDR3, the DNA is TGTGCCAGCAGTTACCGGGACCTTAATTCACCCCTCCACTTT.

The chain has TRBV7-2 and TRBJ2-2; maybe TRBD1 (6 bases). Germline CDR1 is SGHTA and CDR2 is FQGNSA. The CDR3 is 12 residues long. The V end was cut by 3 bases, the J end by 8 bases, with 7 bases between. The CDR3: CASSFGQGELFF. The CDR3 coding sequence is TGTGCCAGCAGCTTCGGACAGGGGGAGCTGTTTTTT. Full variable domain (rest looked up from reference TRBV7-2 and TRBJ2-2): GAGVSQSPSNKVTEKGKDVELRCDPISGHTALYWYRQSLGQGLEFLIYFQGNSAPDKSGLPSDRFSAERTGGSVSTLTIQRTQQEDSAVYLCASSFGQGELFFGEGSRLTVL.

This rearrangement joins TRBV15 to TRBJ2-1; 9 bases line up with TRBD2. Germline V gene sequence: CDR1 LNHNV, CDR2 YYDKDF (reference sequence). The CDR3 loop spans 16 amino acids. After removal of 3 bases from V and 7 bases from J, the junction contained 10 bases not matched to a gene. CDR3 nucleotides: TGTGCCACCAGCAGCAGAGGGCGGGAGGGCCGGAATGAGCAGTTCTTC. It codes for CATSSRGREGRNEQFF.